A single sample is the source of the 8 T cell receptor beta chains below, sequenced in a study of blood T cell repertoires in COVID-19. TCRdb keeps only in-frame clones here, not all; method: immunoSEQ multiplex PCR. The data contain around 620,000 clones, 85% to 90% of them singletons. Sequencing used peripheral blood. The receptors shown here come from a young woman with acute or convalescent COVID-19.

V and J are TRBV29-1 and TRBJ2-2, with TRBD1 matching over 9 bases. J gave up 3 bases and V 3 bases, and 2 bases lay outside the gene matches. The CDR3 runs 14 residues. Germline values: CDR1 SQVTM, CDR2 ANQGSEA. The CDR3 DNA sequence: TGCAGCGTTGAGGACAGGGGATACACCGGGGAGCTGTTTTTT. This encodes CSVEDRGYTGELFF.

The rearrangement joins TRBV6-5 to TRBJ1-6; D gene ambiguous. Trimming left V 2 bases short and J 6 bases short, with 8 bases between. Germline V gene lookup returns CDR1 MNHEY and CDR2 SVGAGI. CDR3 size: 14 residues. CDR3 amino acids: CASSYVQINSPLHF. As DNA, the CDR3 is TGTGCCAGCAGTTACGTACAGATTAATTCACCCCTCCACTTT.

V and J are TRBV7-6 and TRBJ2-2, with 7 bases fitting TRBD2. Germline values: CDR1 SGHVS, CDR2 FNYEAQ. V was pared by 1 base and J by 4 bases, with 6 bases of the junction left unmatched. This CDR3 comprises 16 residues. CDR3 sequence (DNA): TGTGCCAGCAGCTTAGTTCCCGGGGGGTCCACCGGGGAGCTGTTTTTT. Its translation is CASSLVPGGSTGELFF. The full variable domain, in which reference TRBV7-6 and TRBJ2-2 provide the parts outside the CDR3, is GAGVSQSPRYKVTKRGQDVALRCDPISGHVSLYWYRQALGQGPEFLTYFNYEAQQDKSGLPNDRFSAERPEGSISTLTIQRTEQRDSAMYRCASSLVPGGSTGELFFGEGSRLTVL.

The CDR3 region has the DNA TGTGCCAGCAGCCCCCGTGGGCAGGCCTATGGCTACACCTTC. Amino acids: CASSPRGQAYGYTF. This chain links TRBV7-2 with TRBJ1-2; no clear D gene. The CDR3 contains 14 residues. Germline lookup yields CDR1 SGHTA and CDR2 FQGNSA. V gave up 5 bases and J gave up 4 bases, with 14 bases separating them.

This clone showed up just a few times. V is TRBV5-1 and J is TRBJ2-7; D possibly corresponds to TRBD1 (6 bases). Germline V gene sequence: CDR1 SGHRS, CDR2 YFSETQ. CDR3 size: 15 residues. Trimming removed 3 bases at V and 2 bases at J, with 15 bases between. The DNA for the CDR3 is TGCGCCAGCAGCTCCCTCGGAACAGGGCCCTACGAGCAGTACTTC. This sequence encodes CASSSLGTGPYEQYF. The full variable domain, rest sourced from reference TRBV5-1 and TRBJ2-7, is KAGVTQTPRYLIKTRGQQVTLSCSPISGHRSVSWYQQTPGQGLQFLFEYFSETQRNKGNFPGRFSGRQFSNSRSEMNVSTLELGDSALYLCASSSLGTGPYEQYFGPGTRLTVT.

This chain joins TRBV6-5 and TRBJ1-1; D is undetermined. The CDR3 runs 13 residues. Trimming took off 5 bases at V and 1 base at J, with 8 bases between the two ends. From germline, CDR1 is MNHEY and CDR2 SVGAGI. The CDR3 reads CASSQTPNTEAFF. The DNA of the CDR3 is TGTGCCAGCAGTCAAACACCGAACACTGAAGCTTTCTTT.

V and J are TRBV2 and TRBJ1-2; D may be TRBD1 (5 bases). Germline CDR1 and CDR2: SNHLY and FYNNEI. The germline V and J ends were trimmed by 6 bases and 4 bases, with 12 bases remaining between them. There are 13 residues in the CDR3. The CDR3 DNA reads TGTGCCAGCAGCCCGGGACTACTCTATGGCTACACCTTC. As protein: CASSPGLLYGYTF.

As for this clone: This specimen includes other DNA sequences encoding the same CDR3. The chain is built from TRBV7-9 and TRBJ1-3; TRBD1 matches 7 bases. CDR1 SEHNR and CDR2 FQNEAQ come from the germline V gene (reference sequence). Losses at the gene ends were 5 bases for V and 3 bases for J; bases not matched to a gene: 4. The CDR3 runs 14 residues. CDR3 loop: CASSRQGGGNTIYF. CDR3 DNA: TGTGCCAGCAGCCGACAGGGAGGTGGAAACACCATATATTTT.